A single count supports the clone carrying this TCR beta chain. This sample is part of a study of blood T cell repertoires in COVID-19. Trimming took 5 bases from V and 6 from J, leaving 6 bases between them. CDR3 length equals 11 residues. Sequencing was performed with immunoSEQ multiplex PCR; in TCRdb, only in-frame clones are kept and a portion is missing. Among about 210,000 clones, roughly nine tenths were seen once, and the ten largest hold around 1.2%. This chain connects TRBV12-3 or TRBV12-4 to TRBJ2-3, with D unclear. The clonotype originates from a young man with acute or convalescent COVID-19. The sequenced material came from peripheral blood. The CDR3 loop is CASSTRDTQYF. CDR3 bases: TGTGCCAGCAGTACGAGGGATACGCAGTATTTT.